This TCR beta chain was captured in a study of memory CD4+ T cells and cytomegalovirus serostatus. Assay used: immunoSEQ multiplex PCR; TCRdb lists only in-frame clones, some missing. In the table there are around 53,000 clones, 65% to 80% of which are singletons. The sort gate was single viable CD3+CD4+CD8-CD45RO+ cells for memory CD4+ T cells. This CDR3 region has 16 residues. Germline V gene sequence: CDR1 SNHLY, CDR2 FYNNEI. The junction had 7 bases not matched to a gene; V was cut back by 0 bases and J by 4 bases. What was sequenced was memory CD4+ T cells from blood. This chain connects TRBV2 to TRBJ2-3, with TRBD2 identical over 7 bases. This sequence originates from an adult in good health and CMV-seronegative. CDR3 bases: TGTGCCAGCAGTGAAGCGGGAGGGAGGTTCGCAGATACGCAGTATTTT. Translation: CASSEAGGRFADTQYF.